Sequencing of this T cell receptor beta chain was carried out in a study of response to subunit inactivated influenza vaccine. Study-wide points: With each seasonal influenza vaccination, the authors suggested, few new T cells are recruited.

TCRdb reanalysed the RT-PCR reads using MiXCR and keeps one entry per CDR3 protein. The sample gives 490,000 or so distinct CDR3 sequences, about 7.6% of which show up once; around 13% is in the top ten. This clonotype was recorded a few times. What it binds is not known. The germline CDR1 and CDR2 sequences are DFQATT and SNEGSKA (reference sequence). The V end was cut by 7 bases, the J end by 6 bases, with 14 bases between. The CDR3 totals 12 residues. The source was PBMCs from blood, collected around 2 years after vaccination. The genes are TRBV20-1 and TRBJ2-3; the D is unclear. The sequence came from a man aged 45 to 75 who received an inactivated influenza vaccine. In nucleotides, the CDR3 is TGCAGTGACCAACAGAAAGGGGATACGCAGTATTTT. Translation: CSDQQKGDTQYF.